This T cell receptor beta chain was sequenced for a study of blood T cell repertoires in COVID-19. For the study at large: The cDNA or gDNA used as material had been derived from T cells, B-cell-depleted T cells, or PBMCs.

This CDR3 contains 22 residues. The trim removed 1 base at V and 1 base at J, leaving 22 bases unmatched. CDR1 and CDR2 (germline): SGHDN, FVKESK. Sequencing used immunoSEQ multiplex PCR; TCRdb keeps in-frame clones, though not all of them. This sample has approximately 80,000 clones, with about 88% found just once. The chain joins TRBV14 to TRBJ1-5, with 7 bases that match TRBD1. The clonotype was recovered from a human donor in a cohort sampled during active COVID-19. The sequencing sample was made of peripheral blood. In DNA, the CDR3 is TGTGCCAGCAGCCAAGGGGTCCTGAGCCTTGATAGGGGGCGTTGCAGCAATCAGCCCCAGCATTTT. This gives the protein CASSQGVLSLDRGRCSNQPQHF.